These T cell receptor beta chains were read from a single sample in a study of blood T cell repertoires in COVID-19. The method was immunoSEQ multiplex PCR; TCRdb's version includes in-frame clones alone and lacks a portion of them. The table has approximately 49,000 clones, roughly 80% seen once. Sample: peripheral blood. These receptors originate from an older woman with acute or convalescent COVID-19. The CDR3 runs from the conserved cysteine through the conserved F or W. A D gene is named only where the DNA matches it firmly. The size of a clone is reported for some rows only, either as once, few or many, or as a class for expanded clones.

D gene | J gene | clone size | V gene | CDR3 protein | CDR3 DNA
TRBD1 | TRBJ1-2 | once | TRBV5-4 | CASSLAQGVGYGYTF | TGTGCCAGCAGCTTGGCCCAGGGGGTCGGCTATGGCTACACCTTC
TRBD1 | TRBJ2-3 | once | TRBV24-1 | CASERQGERTSTDTQYF | TGTGCCTCGGAACGACAGGGGGAGAGGACCAGCACAGATACGCAGTATTTT
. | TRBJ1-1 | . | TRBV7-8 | CASSPVSRRTEAFF | TGTGCCAGCAGCCCCGTATCTCGTCGGACTGAAGCTTTCTTT
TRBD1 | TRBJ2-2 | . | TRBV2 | CASSRGQAVAGELFF | TGTGCCAGCAGTAGAGGACAGGCGGTCGCCGGGGAGCTGTTTTTT
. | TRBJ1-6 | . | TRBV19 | CASSLSTGQMYNSPLHF | TGTGCCAGTAGTCTATCAACCGGACAGATGTATAATTCACCCCTCCACTTT
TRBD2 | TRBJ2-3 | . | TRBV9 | CASSVGGRAQYF | TGTGCCAGCAGCGTCGGAGGGAGGGCGCAGTATTTT
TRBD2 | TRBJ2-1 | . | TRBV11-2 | CASSIGTSGTYYNEQFF | TGTGCCAGCAGCATAGGGACTAGCGGGACGTACTACAATGAGCAGTTCTTC
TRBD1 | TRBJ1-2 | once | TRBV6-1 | CASSDRQGAGGYTF | TGTGCCAGCAGTGATAGGCAGGGGGCGGGCGGCTACACCTTC
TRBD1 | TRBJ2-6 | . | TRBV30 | CAWKTTGQGANVLTF | TGTGCCTGGAAAACGACAGGGCAAGGGGCCAACGTCCTGACTTTC
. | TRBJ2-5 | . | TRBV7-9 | CASSLGSGLETQYF | TGTGCCAGCAGCTTGGGGAGCGGGTTAGAGACCCAGTACTTC
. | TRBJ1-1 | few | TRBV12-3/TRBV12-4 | CASSFFSTEAFF | TGTGCCAGCAGTTTTTTTAGCACTGAAGCTTTCTTT
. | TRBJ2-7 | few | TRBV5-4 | CASGNRVTYEQYF | TGTGCCAGCGGCAACAGGGTAACCTACGAGCAGTACTTC
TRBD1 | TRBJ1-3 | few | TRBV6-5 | CASSRQGASGNTIYF | TGTGCCAGCAGCCGACAGGGGGCCTCTGGAAACACCATATATTTT
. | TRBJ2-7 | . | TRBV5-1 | CASSYSGSYEQYF | TGCGCCAGCAGCTACTCCGGGAGCTACGAGCAGTACTTC
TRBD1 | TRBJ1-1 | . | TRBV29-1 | CSVSDRGLIDTEAFF | TGCAGCGTCTCGGACAGGGGGCTAATAGACACTGAAGCTTTCTTT
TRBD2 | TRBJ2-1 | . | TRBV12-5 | CASGLGTAGGTYNEQFF | TGTGCTAGTGGTTTGGGGACTGCGGGGGGGACGTACAATGAGCAGTTCTTC
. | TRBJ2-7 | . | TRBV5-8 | CASSFLSRGVSEQYF | TGTGCCAGCAGCTTTTTGAGCAGGGGTGTGAGCGAGCAGTACTTC
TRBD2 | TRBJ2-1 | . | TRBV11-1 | CASSNKGLGYNEQFF | TGTGCCAGCAGCAACAAAGGACTAGGCTACAATGAGCAGTTCTTC
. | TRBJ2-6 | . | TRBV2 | CASSPRLISGANVLTF | TGTGCCAGCAGTCCGAGACTGATCTCTGGGGCCAACGTCCTGACTTTC
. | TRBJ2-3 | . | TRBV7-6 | CASSLAGASTDTQYF | TGTGCCAGCAGCTTAGCGGGGGCTAGCACAGATACGCAGTATTTT
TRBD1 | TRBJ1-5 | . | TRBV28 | CATHRGDRFNSNQPQHF | TGTGCCACCCACCGGGGGGACAGGTTTAATAGCAATCAGCCCCAGCATTTT
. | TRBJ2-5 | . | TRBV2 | CASSRDTETQYF | TGTGCCAGCAGTAGGGACACTGAGACCCAGTACTTC
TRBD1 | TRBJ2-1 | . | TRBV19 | CASSPTGTVPYNEQFF | TGTGCCAGTAGTCCGACCGGGACAGTTCCCTACAATGAGCAGTTCTTC
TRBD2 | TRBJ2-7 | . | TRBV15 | CATSRDRSSGAYEQYF | TGTGCCACCAGCAGAGATAGGTCTAGCGGTGCCTACGAGCAGTACTTC
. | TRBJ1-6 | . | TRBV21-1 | CASSKLLGQGNSSYNSPLHF | TGTGCCAGCAGCAAACTGCTGGGACAGGGGAATAGCTCCTATAATTCACCCCTCCACTTT
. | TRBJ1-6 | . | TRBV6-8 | CASRETGTRYRILSPLHF | TGTGCCAGCAGAGAAACCGGGACACGCTACCGGATCCTTTCACCCCTCCACTTT
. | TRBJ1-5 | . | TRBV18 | CASSPELNQPQHF | TGTGCCAGCTCACCAGAGCTCAATCAGCCCCAGCATTTT
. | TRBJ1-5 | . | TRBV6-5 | CASSYSRQSPQHF | TGTGCCAGCAGTTACTCTAGACAATCGCCCCAGCATTTT
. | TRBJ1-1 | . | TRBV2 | CASSVFDTEAFF | TGTGCCAGCAGTGTCTTCGACACTGAAGCTTTCTTT
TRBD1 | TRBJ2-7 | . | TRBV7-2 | CASSFWTGAGSYEQYF | TGTGCCAGCAGCTTTTGGACAGGGGCCGGCTCCTACGAGCAGTACTTC
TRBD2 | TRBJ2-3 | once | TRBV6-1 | CASSEWASGSTDTQYF | TGTGCCAGCAGTGAATGGGCTAGCGGAAGCACAGATACGCAGTATTTT
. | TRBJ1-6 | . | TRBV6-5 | CASSPSSPLHF | TGTGCCAGCAGTCCCTCTTCACCCCTCCACTTT
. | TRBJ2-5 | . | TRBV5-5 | CASSLVGAVTETQYF | TGTGCCAGCAGCTTGGTGGGGGCGGTCACAGAGACCCAGTACTTC
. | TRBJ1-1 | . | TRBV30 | CAWVRFVGSEAFF | TGTGCCTGGGTGAGGTTCGTCGGCAGCGAAGCTTTCTTT
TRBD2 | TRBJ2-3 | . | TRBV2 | CASKVKRGVPDTQYF | TGTGCCAGCAAAGTCAAGCGGGGGGTTCCAGATACGCAGTATTTT
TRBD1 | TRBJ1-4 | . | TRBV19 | CASRRTGEKLFF | TGTGCCAGTAGGAGGACAGGGGAAAAACTGTTTTTT
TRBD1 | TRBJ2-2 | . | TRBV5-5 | CASSWGQGGIGELFF | TGTGCCAGCAGCTGGGGACAGGGTGGTATCGGGGAGCTGTTTTTT
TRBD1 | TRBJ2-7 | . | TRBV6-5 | CASRPRTGGMYEQYF | TGTGCCAGCAGACCCCGGACAGGGGGTATGTACGAGCAGTACTTC
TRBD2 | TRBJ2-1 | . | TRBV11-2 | CASSRMTSGRISNEQFF | TGTGCCAGCAGCCGGATGACTAGCGGGAGAATAAGCAATGAGCAGTTCTTC
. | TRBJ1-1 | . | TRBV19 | CASRRRGGRSAFF | TGTGCCAGTAGGCGACGCGGGGGACGTTCGGCTTTCTTT
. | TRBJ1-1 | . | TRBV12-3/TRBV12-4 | CASSLAPQTEAFF | TGTGCCAGCAGTTTAGCGCCCCAGACTGAAGCTTTCTTT
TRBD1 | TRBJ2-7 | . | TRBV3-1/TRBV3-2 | CASSQDPRGTGSYEQYF | TGTGCCAGCAGCCAAGATCCCCGTGGGACAGGATCCTACGAGCAGTACTTC
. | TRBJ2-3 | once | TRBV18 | CASSPGQGDTQYF | TGTGCCAGCTCACCAGGTCAGGGGGATACGCAGTATTTT
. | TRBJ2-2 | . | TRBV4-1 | CASSPQPGQFAGELFF | TGCGCCAGCAGCCCGCAGCCTGGACAATTTGCCGGGGAGCTGTTTTTT
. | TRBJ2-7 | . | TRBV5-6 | CASSLWRVLSYEQYF | TGTGCCAGCAGCTTGTGGAGAGTCCTATCCTACGAGCAGTACTTC
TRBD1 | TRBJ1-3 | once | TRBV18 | CASSTDRGGNTIYF | TGTGCCAGCTCAACGGACAGGGGTGGAAACACCATATATTTT
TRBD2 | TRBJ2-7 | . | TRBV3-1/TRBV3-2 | CASSQIGWGTSSYEQYF | TGTGCCAGCAGCCAGATAGGGTGGGGGACTAGCTCCTACGAGCAGTACTTC
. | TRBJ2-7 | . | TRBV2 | CASSVKGPRLSEQYF | TGTGCCAGCAGTGTAAAGGGGCCCCGCCTTTCCGAGCAGTACTTC
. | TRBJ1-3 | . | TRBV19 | CASSIFTQVGNTIYF | TGTGCCAGTAGTATCTTCACGCAGGTTGGAAACACCATATATTTT
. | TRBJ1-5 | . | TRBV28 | CASSPQEDIGNQPQHF | TGTGCCAGCAGTCCCCAGGAAGACATCGGAAATCAGCCCCAGCATTTT
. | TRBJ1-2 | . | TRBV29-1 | CSAASTGNYGYTF | TGCAGCGCCGCATCGACAGGAAACTATGGCTACACCTTC
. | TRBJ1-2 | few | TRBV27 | CASSLSSQEIYGYTF | TGTGCCAGCAGTTTATCTTCTCAGGAAATCTATGGCTACACCTTC
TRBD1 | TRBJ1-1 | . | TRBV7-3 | CASSSEAGGNTEAFF | TGTGCCAGCAGCTCTGAGGCAGGGGGGAACACTGAAGCTTTCTTT
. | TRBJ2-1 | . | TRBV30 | CAWRTGSVNEQFF | TGTGCCTGGAGAACAGGGAGTGTCAATGAGCAGTTCTTC